These 16 T cell receptor beta chains came from one sample sequenced in a study of blood T cell repertoires in COVID-19. TCRdb's table, derived via immunoSEQ multiplex PCR, lists solely in-frame clones and lacks some. The data hold about 410,000 clones, with nearly 90% observed a single time. The sequenced sample was PBMCs or T cells enriched from blood (not recorded which). These receptors all come from a woman aged 25-40 years who had recovered from COVID-19.

In its sample, this clone was seen a few times. The V and J genes are TRBV2 and TRBJ1-2; TRBD1 might be the D (5 bases). CDR3 length: 15 residues. Trimming pared 8 bases from V and 5 bases from J, leaving 21 bases between. Germline V gene lookup returns CDR1 SNHLY and CDR2 FYNNEI. CDR3 region: CASRLTGDETYGYTF. The CDR3 DNA reads TGTGCCAGCCGACTGACGGGGGACGAGACATATGGCTACACCTTC.

The chain recombines TRBV27 with TRBJ1-5; tentatively, D is TRBD1 (5 bases). V lost 7 bases and J lost 5, with 15 bases in between. The CDR3 is 14 residues long. Germline values: CDR1 MNHEY, CDR2 SMNVEV (reference sequence). This CDR3 reads CASKFGADHQPQHF. CDR3 in DNA: TGTGCCAGCAAGTTTGGGGCGGACCATCAGCCCCAGCATTTT.

The rearrangement uses TRBV9 and TRBJ2-3; D is possibly TRBD2 (7 bases). The CDR3 extends over 16 amino acids. Germline-derived CDR1 and CDR2 are SGDLS and YYNGEE. The V end lost 4 bases, the J end lost 5 bases, and 20 bases lay between the germline ends. CDR3 in amino acids: CASSPREGVNVDTQYF. The CDR3 DNA reads TGTGCCAGCAGCCCGAGGGAGGGGGTGAATGTAGATACGCAGTATTTT.

This sequence joins TRBV6-5 and TRBJ1-2; no clear D. The CDR3 runs to 12 residues. Germline V lookup: CDR1 MNHEY, CDR2 SVGAGI. V gave up 4 bases and J gave up 5 bases, with 8 bases separating them. CDR3 nucleotides: TGTGCCAGCAGTTCCCGAACTTATGGCTACACCTTC. This gives the protein CASSSRTYGYTF.

The rearrangement uses TRBV7-2 and TRBJ2-3; 7 bases fit TRBD2. Looked up from germline, CDR1 is SGHTA and CDR2 is FQGNSA. After removal of 5 bases from V and 2 bases from J, the junction contained 10 bases not matched to a gene. The CDR3 is 16 amino acids. CDR3 residues: CASSGGDQPATDTQYF. CDR3 nucleotide sequence: TGTGCCAGCAGCGGGGGGGACCAGCCTGCCACAGATACGCAGTATTTT.

The chain couples TRBV11-2 to TRBJ1-1; 10 positions agree with TRBD1. The CDR3 is made up of 17 amino acids. V lost 4 bases and J lost 4; bases outside the gene matches: 12. The germline V gene has CDR1 SGHAT and CDR2 FQNNGV. This CDR3 is CASSSPVRDRGSTEAFF. In DNA, the CDR3 is TGTGCCAGCAGCTCCCCCGTGAGGGACAGGGGTAGCACTGAAGCTTTCTTT.

Comment on this clone: One end of the junction is discordant with germline, which a read error may explain. The chain couples TRBV15 to TRBJ1-1, with 7 bases fitting TRBD1. The CDR3 totals 14 residues. The V gene's germline CDR1 is LNHNV and CDR2 YYDKDF (reference sequence). CDR3 coding DNA: TGTGCCACCTCAAGGGACAGTATGAACACTGAAACTTTCTTT. This sequence encodes CATSRDSMNTETFF.

This clone was seen just once. The V gene is TRBV5-1, the J gene TRBJ2-1; D might be TRBD2 (6 bases). The germline gives CDR1 SGHRS, CDR2 YFSETQ. The CDR3 has 18 residues. Trimming shortened V by 2 bases and J by 0 bases, and 18 bases separated the two germline ends. The CDR3 loop reads CASSLIGQAGFSYNEQFF. In DNA, the CDR3 is TGCGCCAGCAGCTTAATAGGTCAAGCGGGTTTCTCCTACAATGAGCAGTTCTTC.

This clone was counted only a few times. The CDR3: CASSLGKGTWGVNYGYTF. As DNA, the CDR3 is TGTGCCAGCAGCTTAGGGAAGGGCACATGGGGCGTAAACTATGGCTACACCTTC. This chain links TRBV11-2 with TRBJ1-2, with a possible D match to TRBD1 (5 bases). This CDR3 contains 18 residues. Germline lookup yields CDR1 SGHAT and CDR2 FQNNGV. V was shortened by 1 base and J by 2 bases, with 20 bases between the two germline ends.

The gene calls are TRBV4-3 and TRBJ1-5; D is ambiguous. The CDR3 has 15 amino acids. The V gene's germline CDR1 is LGHNA and CDR2 YSLEER. The V gene lost 1 base and the J gene lost 0 bases, with 7 bases spanning the gap. The CDR3 protein is CASSQGLYSNQPQHF. Written as DNA, the CDR3 is TGCGCCAGCAGCCAAGGACTTTATAGCAATCAGCCCCAGCATTTT.

The chain combines TRBV7-2 with TRBJ2-3; 15 positions match TRBD2. This CDR3 comprises 17 residues. The junction had 5 bases not matched to a gene; V was cut back by 4 bases and J by 3 bases. CDR1 SGHTA and CDR2 FQGNSA come from the germline V gene. The CDR3 loop reads CASSYAGLAGGTDTQYF. DNA for the CDR3: TGTGCCAGCAGCTACGCCGGACTAGCGGGAGGGACAGATACGCAGTATTTT.

The chain employs TRBV29-1 and TRBJ1-1; 12 nucleotides line up with TRBD1. This CDR3 region has 13 residues. CDR1 is SQVTM and CDR2 is ANQGSEA in the germline V gene. The ends lost 7 bases at V and 4 bases at J; junction bases unmatched: 4. The CDR3 is CSGGQGASTEAFF. In DNA, the CDR3 is TGCAGCGGGGGACAGGGGGCGAGCACTGAAGCTTTCTTT.

This sequence joins TRBV30 and TRBJ1-1, with TRBD1 matching over 7 bases. The length of the CDR3 is 12 residues. The germline gives CDR1 GTSNPN, CDR2 SVGIG (reference sequence). V trimming: 3 bases; J trimming: 8 bases; junction bases outside the gene matches: 6. The CDR3 loop reads CAWRKTGAEAFF. DNA of the CDR3: TGTGCCTGGAGGAAAACAGGGGCCGAAGCTTTCTTT. The full variable domain, rest sourced from reference TRBV30 and TRBJ1-1, is SQTIHQWPATLVQPVGSPLSLECTVEGTSNPNLYWYRQAAGRGLQLLFYSVGIGQISSEVPQNLSASRPQDRQFILSSKKLLLSDSGFYLCAWRKTGAEAFFGQGTRLTVV.

The chain couples TRBV7-3 to TRBJ1-2; 7 positions match TRBD1. Germline V gene sequence: CDR1 SGHTA, CDR2 FQGTGA. This CDR3 has 14 residues. Trimming at V came to 1 base and at J to 6 bases, leaving 5 bases not matched to a gene. This chain's CDR3 is CASSLNPGGNGYTF. The CDR3 region has the DNA TGTGCCAGCAGCTTAAATCCAGGGGGTAATGGCTACACCTTC.

This chain joins TRBV19 and TRBJ2-1; TRBD1 matches at 7 bases. This CDR3 has 14 residues. Germline assignment: CDR1 LNHDA and CDR2 SQIVND (reference sequence). V was pared by 7 bases and J by 8 bases, with 11 bases of the junction left unmatched. CDR3 sequence reads: CASNQHRGVDEQFF. DNA for the CDR3: TGTGCCAGTAATCAGCACAGGGGTGTCGATGAGCAGTTCTTC. Full variable domain (rest looked up from reference TRBV19 and TRBJ2-1): DGGITQSPKYLFRKEGQNVTLSCEQNLNHDAMYWYRQDPGQGLRLIYYSQIVNDFQKGDIAEGYSVSREKKESFPLTVTSAQKNPTAFYLCASNQHRGVDEQFFGPGTRLTVL.

This clone was found many times. As DNA, the CDR3 is TGTGCCAGTAGTCATACGGGTTTGATTGCTGAAGCTTTCTTT. Translating it yields CASSHTGLIAEAFF. The J gene is TRBJ1-1, the V gene TRBV19; D remains unclear. Per the germline V gene, CDR1 is LNHDA and CDR2 is SQIVND (reference sequence). The length of the CDR3 is 14 residues. Trimming stripped 5 bases from V and 6 bases from J, with 16 bases between.